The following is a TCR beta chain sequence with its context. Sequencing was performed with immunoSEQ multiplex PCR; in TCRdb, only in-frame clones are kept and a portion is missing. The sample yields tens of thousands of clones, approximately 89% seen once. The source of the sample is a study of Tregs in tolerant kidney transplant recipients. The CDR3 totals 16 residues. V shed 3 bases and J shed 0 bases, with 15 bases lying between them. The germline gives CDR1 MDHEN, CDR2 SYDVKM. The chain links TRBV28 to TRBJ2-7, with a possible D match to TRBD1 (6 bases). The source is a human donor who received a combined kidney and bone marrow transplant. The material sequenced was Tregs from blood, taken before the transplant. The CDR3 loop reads CASSLGGRGFSYEQYF. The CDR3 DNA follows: TGTGCCAGCAGTTTGGGTGGCAGGGGTTTCTCCTACGAGCAGTACTTC. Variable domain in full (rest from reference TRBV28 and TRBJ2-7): DVKVTQSSRYLVKRTGEKVFLECVQDMDHENMFWYRQDPGLGLRLIYFSYDVKMKEKGDIPEGYSVSREKKERFSLILESASTNQTSMYLCASSLGGRGFSYEQYFGPGTRLTVT.